The clone carrying this TCR beta chain was detected a few times. HTBI primers from iRepertoire and Arm-PCR of CDR3 regions yielded the TCR beta libraries. TCRdb itself ran the multiplex PCR reads through MiXCR, one entry per CDR3 protein. The data contain 350,000 to 400,000 distinct CDR3 sequences, around 15% of them singletons. Time point here: newly diagnosed GD, antithyroid drugs for less than 3 months. From RNA extracted from PBMCs, the TCR library was made. The data are from a study of regulatory T cells in long-lasting Graves disease. Germline V gene lookup returns CDR1 SGHVS and CDR2 FQNEAQ. Trimming took off 0 bases at V and 3 bases at J, with 9 bases between the two ends. The CDR3 is made up of 14 amino acids.

The rearrangement links TRBV7-8 to TRBJ2-7; tentatively, D is TRBD1 or TRBD2 (5 bases each). The material was peripheral blood mononuclear cells (PBMCs), obtained at new diagnosis, from a patient treated with antithyroid drugs. The receptor's source is a female donor with Graves disease. This CDR3 reads CASSLAGVRYEQYF. DNA of the CDR3: TGTGCCAGCAGCTTAGCGGGGGTGCGCTACGAGCAGTACTTC.